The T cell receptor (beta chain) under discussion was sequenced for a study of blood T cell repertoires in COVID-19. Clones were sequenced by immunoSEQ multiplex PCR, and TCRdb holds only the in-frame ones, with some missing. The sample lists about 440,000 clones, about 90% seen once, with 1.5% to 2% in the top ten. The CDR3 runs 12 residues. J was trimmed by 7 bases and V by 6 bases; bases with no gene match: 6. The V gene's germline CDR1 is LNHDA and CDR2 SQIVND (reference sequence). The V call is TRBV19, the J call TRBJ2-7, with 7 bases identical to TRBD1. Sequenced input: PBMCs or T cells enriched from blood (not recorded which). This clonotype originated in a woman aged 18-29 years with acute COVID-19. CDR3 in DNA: TGTGCCAGTAGGACAGGGTATCAAGAGCAGTACTTC. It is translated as CASRTGYQEQYF.